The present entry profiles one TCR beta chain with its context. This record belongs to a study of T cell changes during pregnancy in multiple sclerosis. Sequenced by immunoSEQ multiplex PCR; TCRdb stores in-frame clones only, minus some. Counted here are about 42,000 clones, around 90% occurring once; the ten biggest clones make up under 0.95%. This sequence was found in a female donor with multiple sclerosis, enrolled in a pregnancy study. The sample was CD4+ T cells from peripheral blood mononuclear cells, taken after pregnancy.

CDR3 residues: CASRKDRNMNTEAFF. DNA for the CDR3: TGTGCCAGCAGGAAAGACAGGAATATGAACACTGAAGCTTTCTTT. The chain has TRBV7-2 and TRBJ1-1; D possibly corresponds to TRBD1 (6 bases). V was clipped by 6 bases and J by 0 bases, with 14 bases between them. The CDR3 is 15 residues long. CDR1 is SGHTA and CDR2 is FQGNSA in the germline V gene.